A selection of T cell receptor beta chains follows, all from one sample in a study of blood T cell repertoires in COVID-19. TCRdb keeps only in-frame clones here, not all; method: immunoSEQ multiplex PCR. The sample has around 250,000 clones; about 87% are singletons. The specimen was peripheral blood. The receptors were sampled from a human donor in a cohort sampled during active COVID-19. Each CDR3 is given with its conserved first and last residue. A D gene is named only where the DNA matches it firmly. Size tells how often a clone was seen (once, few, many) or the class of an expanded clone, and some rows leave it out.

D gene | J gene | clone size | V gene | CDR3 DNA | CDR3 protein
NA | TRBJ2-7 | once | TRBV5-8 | TGTGCCAGCAGCTTGGAGCTGGAGAGGGACGAGCAGTACTTC | CASSLELERDEQYF
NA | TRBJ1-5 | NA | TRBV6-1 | TGTGCCAGCAGTGCTGCTACAGGGATAGTAGGTCAGCCCCAGCATTTT | CASSAATGIVGQPQHF
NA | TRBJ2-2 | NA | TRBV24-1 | TGTGCCACCAGTGACCCTTATATTAATAGAGGGGAGCTGTTTTTT | CATSDPYINRGELFF
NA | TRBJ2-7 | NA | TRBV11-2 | TGTGCCAGCAGCCCTCGTCTTGTCCGAGGGATCTCCCACGAGCAGTACTTC | CASSPRLVRGISHEQYF
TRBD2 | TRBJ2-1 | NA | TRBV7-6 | TGTGCCAGCAGCCCCACAGGACTAGCGGGAAGCAATGAGCAGTTCTTC | CASSPTGLAGSNEQFF
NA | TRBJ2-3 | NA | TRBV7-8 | TGTGCCAGCAGCTTAGTATCCACAGATACGCAGTATTTT | CASSLVSTDTQYF
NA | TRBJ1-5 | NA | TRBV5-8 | TGTGCCAGCAGCTTCTACCTGGGACATTCTTTTAATCAGCCCCAGCATTTT | CASSFYLGHSFNQPQHF
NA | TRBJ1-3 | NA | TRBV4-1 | TGCGCCAGCAGCCAACAGGGTGGAAACACCATATATTTT | CASSQQGGNTIYF
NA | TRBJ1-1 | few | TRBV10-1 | TGCGCCAGCAGTGATGGCGGGGCAGGGAGTACTGAAGCTTTCTTT | CASSDGGAGSTEAFF
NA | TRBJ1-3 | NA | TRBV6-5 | TGTGCCACCCGGGATTTATCTGGAAACACCATATATTTT | CATRDLSGNTIYF
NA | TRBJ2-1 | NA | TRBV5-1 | TGCGCCAGCAGCTTGCGGACAGAGTCCTACAATGAGCAGTTCTTC | CASSLRTESYNEQFF
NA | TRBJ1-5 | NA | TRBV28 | TGTGCCAGCAGGACATCGGGGCAGCCCCAGCATTTT | CASRTSGQPQHF
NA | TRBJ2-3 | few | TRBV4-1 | TGCGCCAGCAGCCTCGAGTCTAGCGCAGATACGCAGTATTTT | CASSLESSADTQYF
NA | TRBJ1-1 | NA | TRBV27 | TGTGCCAGCAGTTTTCGGAGGAACACTGAAGCTTTCTTT | CASSFRRNTEAFF
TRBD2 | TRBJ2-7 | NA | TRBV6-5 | TGTGCCAGCAGCGCAATTAGCGGGAGTTCGTACGAGCAGTACTTC | CASSAISGSSYEQYF
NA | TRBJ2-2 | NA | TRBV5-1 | TGCGCCAGCAGCCGCCGGGACAATCTGAACACCGGGGAGCTGTTTTTT | CASSRRDNLNTGELFF
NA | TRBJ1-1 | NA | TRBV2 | TGTGCCAGCAATCCAGGGGCCGTTTTCGAAGCTTTCTTT | CASNPGAVFEAFF
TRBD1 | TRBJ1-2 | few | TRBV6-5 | TGTGCCAGCAGTCAAAGACAGGGCTTGGGCTACACCTTC | CASSQRQGLGYTF
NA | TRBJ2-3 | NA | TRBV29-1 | TGCAGCGCCAAACCCTGGACCGGGAAAACTAGCACAGATACGCAGTATTTT | CSAKPWTGKTSTDTQYF
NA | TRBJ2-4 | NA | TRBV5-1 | TGCGCCAGCAGCTTGGGCCAGGGAAAAAACATTCAGTACTTC | CASSLGQGKNIQYF
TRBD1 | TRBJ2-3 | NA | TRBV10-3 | TGTGCCATCAGTGACCCGTCAGGACAGGGGGGGACCTTCACAGATACGCAGTATTTT | CAISDPSGQGGTFTDTQYF
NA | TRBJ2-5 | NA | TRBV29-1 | TGCAGCGTTGACGAGGGGGGGTCTAGGGAGACCCAGTACTTC | CSVDEGGSRETQYF
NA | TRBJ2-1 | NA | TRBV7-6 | TGTGCCAGCAGCTTAGACAGGGTCAATGAGCAGTTCTTC | CASSLDRVNEQFF
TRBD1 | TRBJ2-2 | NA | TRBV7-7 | TGTGCTAGCAGCTTGGACAGGGGAGGCACCGGGGAGCTGTTTTTT | CASSLDRGGTGELFF
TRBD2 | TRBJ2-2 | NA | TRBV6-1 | TGTGCCAGCAGTGTTACTAGCGGGAGTACCACCGGGGAGCTGTTTTTT | CASSVTSGSTTGELFF
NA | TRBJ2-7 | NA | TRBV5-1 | TGCGCCAGCAGCTTGGGATTACCGCAGGATTCAGGAAGGGAGCAGTACTTC | CASSLGLPQDSGREQYF
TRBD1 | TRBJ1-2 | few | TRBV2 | TGTGCCAGCAGTGACGTAGGGACAGGGATTCCGCGAGGCTACACCTTC | CASSDVGTGIPRGYTF
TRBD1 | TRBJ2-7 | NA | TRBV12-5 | TGTGCTAGTGGACAGGGGCCGCACGAGCAGTACTTC | CASGQGPHEQYF
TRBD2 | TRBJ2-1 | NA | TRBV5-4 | TGTGCCAGCAGCCCCCGGATAGCGGGAGGGGATGAGCAGTTCTTC | CASSPRIAGGDEQFF
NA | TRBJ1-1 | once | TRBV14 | TGTGCCAGCAGCCATGGGTTTCAGGGGAACACTGAAGCTTTCTTT | CASSHGFQGNTEAFF
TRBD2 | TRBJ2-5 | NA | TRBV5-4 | TGTGCCAGCAGCGCAGCCAGGGGACTAGCGGGAGCCGAGACCCAGTACTTC | CASSAARGLAGAETQYF
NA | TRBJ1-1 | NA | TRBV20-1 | TGCAGTGCTAGAGCTAACACTGAAGCTTTCTTT | CSARANTEAFF
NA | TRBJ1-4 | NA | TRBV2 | TGTGCCAGTAAATTCGGAGGACCTGAAAAACTGTTTTTT | CASKFGGPEKLFF
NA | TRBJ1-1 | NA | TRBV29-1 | TGCAGCGTTGAAGATGGAGCGAACACTGAAGCTTTCTTT | CSVEDGANTEAFF
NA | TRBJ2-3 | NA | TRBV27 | TGTGCCAGCAGAGTAGCGGTATTCAGCACAGATACGCAGTATTTT | CASRVAVFSTDTQYF
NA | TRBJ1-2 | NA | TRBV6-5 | TGTGCCAGCAGAGCCGGGACAAATGGCTACACCTTC | CASRAGTNGYTF
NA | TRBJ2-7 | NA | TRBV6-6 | TGTGCCAGCCGCTTGGACTCCGGCTCCTACGAGCAGTACTTC | CASRLDSGSYEQYF
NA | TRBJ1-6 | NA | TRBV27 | TGTGCCAGCGGCGTCTCAACTACGAATTCACCCCTCCACTTT | CASGVSTTNSPLHF
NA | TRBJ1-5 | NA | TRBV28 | TGTGCCAGCAAGAAGGGGCTGAGCAATCAGCCCCAGCATTTT | CASKKGLSNQPQHF